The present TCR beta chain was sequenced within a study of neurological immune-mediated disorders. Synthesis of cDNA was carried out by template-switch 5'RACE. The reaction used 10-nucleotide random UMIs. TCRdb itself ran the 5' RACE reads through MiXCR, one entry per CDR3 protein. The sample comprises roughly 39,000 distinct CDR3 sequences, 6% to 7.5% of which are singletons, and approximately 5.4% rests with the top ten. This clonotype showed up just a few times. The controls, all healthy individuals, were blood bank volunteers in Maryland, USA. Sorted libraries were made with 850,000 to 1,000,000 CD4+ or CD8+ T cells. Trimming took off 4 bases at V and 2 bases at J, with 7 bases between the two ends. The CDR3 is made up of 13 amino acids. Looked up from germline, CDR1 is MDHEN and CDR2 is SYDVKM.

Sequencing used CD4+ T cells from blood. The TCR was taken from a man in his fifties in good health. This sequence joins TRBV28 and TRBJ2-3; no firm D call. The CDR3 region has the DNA TGTGCCAGCAGTTCATTGGACACAGATACGCAGTATTTT. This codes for CASSSLDTDTQYF.